This TCR beta chain came from a study of shared clonotypes between healthy human individuals. Study conclusions and caveats: Naive subsets usually exceeded memory subsets in estimated richness. Rarefaction showed that sequencing of sorted subsets was incomplete (despite large depth).

Naive CD8 cells were CD45RO-negative, positively selected for CCR7, excluding terminally differentiated effector memory CD45RA+ cells. The assay used deep level. Repertoires were generated with immunoSEQ multiplex PCR, while TCRdb's copy carries only in-frame clones and drops some. The sample lists just over 2,000,000 clones; about 94% were seen once. With respect to this clone: Its cognate antigen is unknown.

The receptor comes from a man younger than 30 in good health. Specimen: naive CD8+ T cells sorted from blood.

The CDR3 DNA is TGTGCCACGGACGGGAGGGCCACAGATACGCAGTATTTT. As protein: CATDGRATDTQYF. The rearrangement joins TRBV2 to TRBJ2-3; 8 bases are a match to TRBD2. The junction had 5 bases not matched to a gene; V was cut back by 10 bases and J by 2 bases. Germline CDR1 is SNHLY and CDR2 is FYNNEI. This CDR3 comprises 13 residues.